The next 2 T cell receptor beta chains were all read from a single sample in a study of regulatory T cells in long-lasting Graves disease. Documented time point: newly diagnosed GD, antithyroid drugs for less than 3 months. With RNA extracted from PBMCs as input, the TCR library was made. Researchers made TCR beta libraries by using iRepertoire HTBI primers and running Arm-PCR on CDR3 regions. One entry per CDR3 protein, called by TCRdb with MiXCR from the multiplex PCR reads. This table has 540,000 or so distinct CDR3 sequences, 13% appearing once. The sample was also reused in another study, on T cells in Graves' hyperthyroidism and ophthalmopathy.

The input for sequencing was peripheral blood mononuclear cells (PBMCs), taken at new diagnosis, from a patient treated with antithyroid drugs. Every receptor here comes from a man aged 25-45 years with Graves disease.

A few counts support this clonotype. This chain uses TRBV6-1 with TRBJ1-6; D may be TRBD1 (6 bases). The CDR3 loop spans 15 amino acids. V lost 5 bases to trimming and J lost 7 bases, with 15 bases between them. CDR1 MNHNS and CDR2 SASEGT come from the germline V gene. The CDR3 reads CASSPPGGANSPLHF. DNA for the CDR3: TGTGCCAGCAGTCCCCCGGGGGGGGCAAATTCACCCCTCCACTTT.

This clonotype was picked up many times. The chain joins TRBV20-1 to TRBJ2-7, with 9 bases identical to TRBD1. The J segment lost 7 bases and the V segment lost 2 bases, leaving 9 bases of the junction unmatched. Germline CDR1 reads DFQATT; CDR2 reads SNEGSKA (reference sequence). The CDR3 totals 14 residues. CDR3 sequence: CSARQRDRELEQYF. CDR3 nucleotide sequence: TGCAGTGCTAGACAGCGGGACAGGGAATTGGAGCAGTACTTC.